This paragraph covers one T cell receptor (beta chain) sequence. Its antigen target is currently unknown. Per-nucleotide qualities are absent, and no much larger clonotype sits a single base away. The source of the sample is a study of identical twins (dated by TCRdb to the mid-2010s). About the full investigation: TCR alpha and beta repertoires from monozygotic twins, unrelated adults of various ages and cord blood were deep-sequenced to test whether fetal clonotypes persist. Replicate twin experiments were performed at different times using different library preparation protocols to rule out contamination. Here is what the overall study found, with its caveats: Conclusions relied on cross-sectional statistical analysis, since the same donors could not be followed over many years. Fewer insertions were carried by abundant cord blood beta clonotypes; a weaker similar trend was observed in young adult naive repertoires, while no such trend was observed in memory repertoires. Out-of-frame TCR alpha sharing in monozygotic twins was systematically underestimated by recombination models, whereas sharing between unrelated individuals was in agreement with the recombination models. Excess twin sharing in beta out-of-frame sequences was weaker because fewer shared sequences lowered the signal-to-noise ratio. Compared with coincidental sharing between unrelated individuals, out-of-frame TCR alpha sequences shared between twins showed an excess of sequences with low generation probability. Zero-insertion analyses could be partly confounded by invariant T cells such as MAIT and iNKT, although diverse VJ usage argued against such confounding for most clonotypes.

CDR1 and CDR2 are drawn from the germline V gene: SGHTA, FQGNSA. The CDR3 contains 14 residues, cysteine and phenylalanine counted. This entry keeps only the CDR3 DNA: 42 bases, framed from base 1. The germline ends are 18 bases apart after V is trimmed by 5 bases and J by 8 bases. The library came from 5' RACE. The data were produced on an Illumina HiSeq 2000. Template switching introduced a universal primer binding site; the final cDNA contained a unique molecular identifier, enabling accurate counting of TCR cDNA molecules. Specific primers in the conserved constant-segment region were used to synthesize first-strand cDNA for the TCR alpha and beta chains. To control for contamination, every cDNA library was double barcoded, receiving both a SMART-Mk sample barcode and Illumina barcodes. TruSeq adapter sequences, together with Illumina sample barcodes, were added in two successive PCR steps. Sequencing of the TCR alpha and beta cDNA libraries was done on the Illumina HiSeq platform using custom primers. The authors processed their data as follows. MiGEC was used to process raw reads and extract unique molecular identifiers, and MiXCR was used to find CDR3 positions. Recombination models were inferred per individual with the repgenHMM and IGoR tools using an EM algorithm. Shared clonotype analysis was performed with the tcR package in R, normalizing sharing by the product of cloneset sizes. To study raw recombination without the effects of thymic and clonal selection, out-of-frame nonproductive sequences were analyzed. Starting from the raw public reads, TCRdb applied fastp trimming at Q25, assembled clones with MiXCR and retained in-frame beta chains. Rows with a matching CDR3 protein are joined into one entry that keeps the most common DNA and genes. The V and J calls come from TCRdb's annotation, not from the publication. This sample is represented by around 1.7 million distinct CDR3 sequences; 32% of them were singletons. The ten most abundant clones make up approximately 0.25% of the sample.

Only healthy Caucasian donors were included. Sequencing input: cord blood. The chain joins TRBV7-2 to TRBJ1-1, with the D gene too uncertain to name. The clonotype was recovered from a newborn girl in good health. The CDR3 corresponds to CASSVVVSGREAFF. The DNA sequence is TGTGCCAGCAGCGTAGTAGTTTCGGGGAGGGAAGCTTTCTTT.